This T cell receptor (beta chain) emerged from a study of cytomegalovirus exposure and HLA in healthy donors. This clone was counted a few times. Its antigen is as yet unknown. Whole-study findings and limits: The tendency of first-cohort TCR clusters to co-occur in the 120 validation repertoires was identified by a subsequent analysis.

Germline V gene lookup returns CDR1 LNHDA and CDR2 SQIVND (reference sequence). This CDR3 contains 16 residues. With V trimmed by 1 base and J by 3 bases, 6 bases remained unmatched. Sequencing used immunoSEQ multiplex PCR; TCRdb keeps in-frame clones, though not all of them. The data contain roughly 100,000 clones, roughly 86% of them singletons. The sequenced material came from PBMCs. This TCR was recovered from a young woman in good health and CMV-seropositive. This chain uses TRBV19 with TRBJ2-3; TRBD2 aligns across 8 bases. The CDR3 bases are TGTGCCAGTAGTATAGGCTTCGGGGGGGCAACAGATACGCAGTATTTT. It encodes CASSIGFGGATDTQYF.